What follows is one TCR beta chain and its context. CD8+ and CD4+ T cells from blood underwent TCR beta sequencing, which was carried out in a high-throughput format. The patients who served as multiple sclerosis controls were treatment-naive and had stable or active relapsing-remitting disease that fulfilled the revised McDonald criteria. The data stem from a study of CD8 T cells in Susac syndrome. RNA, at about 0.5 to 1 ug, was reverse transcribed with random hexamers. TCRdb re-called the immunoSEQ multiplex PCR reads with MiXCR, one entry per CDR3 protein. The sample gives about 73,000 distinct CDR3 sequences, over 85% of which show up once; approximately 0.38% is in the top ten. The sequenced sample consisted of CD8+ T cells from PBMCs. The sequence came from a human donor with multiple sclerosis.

CDR3 in amino acids: CASTPTGKPFEAFF. The CDR3 DNA is TGTGCCAGCACCCCGACAGGAAAACCCTTTGAAGCTTTCTTT. The J gene is TRBJ1-1, the V gene TRBV12-3 or TRBV12-4, with D maybe TRBD1 (6 bases). CDR3 length: 14 amino acids. Deletions cut 7 bases from V and 7 bases from J, with 19 bases between.